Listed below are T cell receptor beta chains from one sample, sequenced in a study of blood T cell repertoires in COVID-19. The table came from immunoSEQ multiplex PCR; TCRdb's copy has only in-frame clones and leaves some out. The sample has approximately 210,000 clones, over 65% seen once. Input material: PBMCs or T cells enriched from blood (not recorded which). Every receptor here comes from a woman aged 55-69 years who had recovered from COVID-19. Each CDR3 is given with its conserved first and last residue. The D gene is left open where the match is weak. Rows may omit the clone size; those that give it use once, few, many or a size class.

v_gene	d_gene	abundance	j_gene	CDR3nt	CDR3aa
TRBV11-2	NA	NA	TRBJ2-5	TGTGCCAGCAGCTTAGTCTGGGCCCGAGAGACCCAGTACTTC	CASSLVWARETQYF
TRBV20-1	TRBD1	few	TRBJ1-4	TGCAGTGCTAGTGGACAGGGGGTAAATGAAAAACTGTTTTTT	CSASGQGVNEKLFF
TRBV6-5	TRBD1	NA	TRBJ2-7	TGTGCCAGCAGTTACTCGATGGGACAGTTCACCTACGAGCAGTACTTC	CASSYSMGQFTYEQYF
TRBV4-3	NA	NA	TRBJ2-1	TGCGCCAGCAGCCTCTCAGGGTCCCCAAGTGAGCAGTTCTTC	CASSLSGSPSEQFF
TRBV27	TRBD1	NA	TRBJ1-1	TGTGCCAGCAGTTTAACAGGGGGGAGTACTGAAGCTTTCTTT	CASSLTGGSTEAFF
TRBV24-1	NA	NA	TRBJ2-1	TGTGCCATGCGGTCCCGCTCCTACAATGAGCAGTTCTTC	CAMRSRSYNEQFF
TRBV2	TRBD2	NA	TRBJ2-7	TGTGCCAGCAGTGTAGAAGCGGGAGGATCCTACGAGCAGTACTTC	CASSVEAGGSYEQYF
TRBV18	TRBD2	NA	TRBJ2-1	TGTGCCAGCTCACCACGGCGGGGGGAAGAGACTGAGCAGTTCTTC	CASSPRRGEETEQFF
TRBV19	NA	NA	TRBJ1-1	TGTGCCAGTAGTATGAGACACAGGGACACTGAAGCTTTCTTT	CASSMRHRDTEAFF
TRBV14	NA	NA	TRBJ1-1	TGTGCCAGCAGCCAAAGAGCCCTGAGGGCTTTCTTT	CASSQRALRAFF
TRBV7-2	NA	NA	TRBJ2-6	TGTGCCAGCAGCTTAGGAGTCTCTGGGGCCAACGTCCTGACTTTC	CASSLGVSGANVLTF
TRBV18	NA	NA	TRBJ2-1	TGTGCCAGCTCACCAGCGGGTGAGCAGTTCTTC	CASSPAGEQFF
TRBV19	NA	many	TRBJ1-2	TGTGCCAGTAGCGCGACAAGTTATTTCACTAACTATGGCTACACCTTC	CASSATSYFTNYGYTF
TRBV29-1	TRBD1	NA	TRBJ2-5	TGCAGCGTTGTGAACAGGGCCAGGGGGGAGACCCAGTACTTC	CSVVNRARGETQYF
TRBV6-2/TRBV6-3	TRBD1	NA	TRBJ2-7	TGTGCCAGCAGTAGACAGAATTTAGGACAGGGCGTCCTGGACGAGCAGTACTTC	CASSRQNLGQGVLDEQYF
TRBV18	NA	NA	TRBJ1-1	TGTGCCAGCTCAGCAGAACGGGTGAACACTGAAGCTTTCTTT	CASSAERVNTEAFF
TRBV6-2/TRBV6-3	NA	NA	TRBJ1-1	TGTGCCAGCAGTCCCCAAGGAGGCGTGAACACTGAAGCTTTCTTT	CASSPQGGVNTEAFF
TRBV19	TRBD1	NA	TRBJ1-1	TGTGCCAGTAGTGCCATAACAGGGGTTGGGAACACTGAAGCTTTCTTT	CASSAITGVGNTEAFF
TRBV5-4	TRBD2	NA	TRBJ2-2	TGTGCCAGCACCGGGGGGGTCTTGAACACCGGGGAGCTGTTTTTT	CASTGGVLNTGELFF
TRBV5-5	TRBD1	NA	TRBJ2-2	TGTGCCAGCAGCTTGGTCAGGGGGTCCGGGGAGCTGTTTTTT	CASSLVRGSGELFF
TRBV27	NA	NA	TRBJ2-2	TGTGCCAGCAGTCTAAACTGGAGGGGCACCGGGGAGCTGTTTTTT	CASSLNWRGTGELFF
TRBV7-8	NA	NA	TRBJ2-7	TGTGCCAGCAGCTCGCGACAGGACATCTCCTACGAGCAGTACTTC	CASSSRQDISYEQYF
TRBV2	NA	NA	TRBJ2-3	TGTGCCAGCAGTGTGACTCGGGATACGCAGTATTTT	CASSVTRDTQYF
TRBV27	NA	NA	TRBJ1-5	TGTGCCAGCAGTTCCTACAGGGAAGAGAGCAATCAGCCCCAGCATTTT	CASSSYREESNQPQHF
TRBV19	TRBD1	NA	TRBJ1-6	TGTGCCAGTAGTCAAAGGACAGGCCAGGGGGATTCACCCCTCCACTTT	CASSQRTGQGDSPLHF
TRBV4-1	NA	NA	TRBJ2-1	TGCGCCAGCAGTTCCTCGCTAGAGGCGGCACGCGGTGAGCAGTTCTTC	CASSSSLEAARGEQFF
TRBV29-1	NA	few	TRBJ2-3	TGCAGCGTTGAAGGGCAGGGAGGATTGGGTACGCAGTATTTT	CSVEGQGGLGTQYF
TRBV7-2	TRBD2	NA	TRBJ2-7	TGTGCCAGCAGCATAGCGGGGGGCTACGAGCAGTACTTC	CASSIAGGYEQYF
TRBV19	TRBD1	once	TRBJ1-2	TGTGCCAGTCGGAGACAGGGGGTTGGAGGCTACACCTTC	CASRRQGVGGYTF
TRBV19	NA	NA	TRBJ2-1	TGTGCCAGTAGTATCTTCCGGGGGTCCTACAATGAGCAGTTCTTC	CASSIFRGSYNEQFF
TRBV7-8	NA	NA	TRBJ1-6	TGTGCCAGCAGTCCAGCTAGGAGCTCCTATAATTCACCCCTCCACTTT	CASSPARSSYNSPLHF
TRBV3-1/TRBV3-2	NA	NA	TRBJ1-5	TGTGCCAGCAGCCAAGCTGGTGACGGAGATCAGCCCCAGCATTTT	CASSQAGDGDQPQHF
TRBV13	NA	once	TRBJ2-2	TGTGCCAGCAGCTTAGCGGCCGGGGAGCTGTTTTTT	CASSLAAGELFF
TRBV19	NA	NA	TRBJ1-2	TGTGCCAGTAGTGAAAGACAGGCTAACTATGGCTACACCTTC	CASSERQANYGYTF
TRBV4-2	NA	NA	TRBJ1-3	TGTGCCAGCAGCCAAGGGGCAGGGCTAGGAAACACCATATATTTT	CASSQGAGLGNTIYF
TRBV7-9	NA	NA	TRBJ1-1	TGTGCCAGCAGCCAGGCCCAGGGAGGGAACACTGAAGCTTTCTTT	CASSQAQGGNTEAFF
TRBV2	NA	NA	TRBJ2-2	TGTGCCAGCAGTGACCAGGGTACCGGGGAGCTGTTTTTT	CASSDQGTGELFF
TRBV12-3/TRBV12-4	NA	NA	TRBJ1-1	TGTGCCAGCAGTTTAGTCTCAGGCACTGAAGCTTTCTTT	CASSLVSGTEAFF
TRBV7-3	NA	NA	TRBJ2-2	TGTGCCAGCAGCCCAGGGTTCAAGGCCGGGGAGCTGTTTTTT	CASSPGFKAGELFF
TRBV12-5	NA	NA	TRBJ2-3	TGTGCTAGTGGGAAAGGACAGAGCACAGATACGCAGTATTTT	CASGKGQSTDTQYF
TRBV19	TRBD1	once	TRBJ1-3	TGTGCCAGTAGTATCGGACAGGGCTCTGGAAACACCATATATTTT	CASSIGQGSGNTIYF
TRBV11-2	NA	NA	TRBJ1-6	TGTGCCAGCAGACCCGTCCACGCCGGGATCGTAAGTTCACCCCTCCACTTT	CASRPVHAGIVSSPLHF
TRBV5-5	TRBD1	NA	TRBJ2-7	TGTGCCAGCAGCTTGGCCGGGACAGGGGAATACGAGCAGTACTTC	CASSLAGTGEYEQYF
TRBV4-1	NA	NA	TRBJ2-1	TGCGCCAGCAGCCTCTACCCTCCGGGTGGGCGGAGGAGTACCTACAATGAGCAGTTCTTC	CASSLYPPGGRRSTYNEQFF
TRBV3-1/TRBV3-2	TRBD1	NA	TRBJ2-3	TGTGCCAGCAGCCAAGGCCGGGACAGGGCAGATACGCAGTATTTT	CASSQGRDRADTQYF
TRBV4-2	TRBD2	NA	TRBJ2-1	TGTGCCAGCAGTCAAGGGACTAGCAGGAGCTCCTACAATGAGCAGTTCTTC	CASSQGTSRSSYNEQFF
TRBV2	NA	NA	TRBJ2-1	TGTGCCAGCAGGGGATCGGGAATCAATGAGCAGTTCTTC	CASRGSGINEQFF
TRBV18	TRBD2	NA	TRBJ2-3	TGTGCCAGCTCACCGATTTCGCGCCCCTCTAGCGGGGGGGTACTGGATACGCAGTATTTT	CASSPISRPSSGGVLDTQYF
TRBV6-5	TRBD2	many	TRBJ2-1	TGTGCCAGCACCCGTGGACTAGCGGGAGTAAGTGAGCAGTTCTTC	CASTRGLAGVSEQFF
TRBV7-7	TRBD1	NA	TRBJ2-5	TGTGCCAGCAGCGAACAGGGGGCGATCGGCGTAGAGACCCAGTACTTC	CASSEQGAIGVETQYF
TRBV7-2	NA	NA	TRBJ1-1	TGTGCCAGCAGCTCGCGGTCCCTGCAAACTGAAGCTTTCTTT	CASSSRSLQTEAFF
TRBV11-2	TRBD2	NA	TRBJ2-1	TGTGCCAGCGGATTCCGCACTAGCGGCTACAATGAGCAGTTCTTC	CASGFRTSGYNEQFF
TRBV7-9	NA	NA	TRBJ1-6	TGTGCCAGCCAGGGGCCCTATAATTCACCCCTCCACTTT	CASQGPYNSPLHF